Each of the 21 T cell receptor beta chains below was sequenced from the same sample in a study of T-cell memory formation after mild COVID-19. Each CDR3 protein gets one entry after TCRdb re-called the 5' RACE reads with MiXCR. The profile shows 300,000 to 400,000 distinct CDR3 sequences, less than 20% of them singletons. The specimen sequenced was PBMCs or a T cell subset sorted from them (not recorded which). These receptors were collected from a man aged 18-30 years who had mild COVID-19 (a few samples of this study predate the infection). Cell type and time point are not known.

The rearrangement links TRBV4-3 to TRBJ1-2, with D unresolved. CDR3 size: 13 residues. V lost 0 bases, J lost 5 bases, and 7 bases lay in between. CDR1 and CDR2 (germline): LGHNA, YSLEER. The CDR3 loop is CASSQDRLYGYTF. CDR3 coding DNA: TGCGCCAGCAGCCAAGATCGCTTGTATGGCTACACCTTC.

This clonotype was observed a handful of times. This chain connects TRBV6-6 to TRBJ1-2; no clear D gene. Between the trimmed V and J ends, which lost 2 bases and 3 bases, there was a span of 10 bases. The CDR3 spans 14 residues. CDR1 MNHNY and CDR2 SVGAGI come from the germline V gene (reference sequence). For the CDR3, the DNA is TGTGCCAGCAGTTACGACGGAAATTACTATGGCTACACCTTC. Protein sequence: CASSYDGNYYGYTF.

The sample holds a few counts of this clonotype. This chain connects TRBV6-1 to TRBJ2-7; D gene uncertain. The CDR3 spans 17 residues. The germline V and J ends were trimmed by 4 bases and 6 bases, with 25 bases remaining between them. Germline CDR1 MNHNS, CDR2 SASEGT. The chain's CDR3 is CASSGPTVLGPTSEQYF. The CDR3 DNA follows: TGTGCCAGCAGTGGCCCGACCGTCCTCGGACCGACGAGCGAGCAGTACTTC.

This clonotype has more than one count but fewer than ten. The rearrangement links TRBV5-1 to TRBJ2-3, with D perhaps matching TRBD1 (7 bases). This CDR3 spans 16 amino acids. CDR1 SGHRS and CDR2 YFSETQ come from the germline V gene. V lost 3 bases, J lost 6 bases, and 20 bases lay in between. CDR3 sequence reads: CASSSQGVLAVDTQYF. Written as DNA, the CDR3 is TGCGCCAGCAGCTCTCAGGGGGTACTAGCCGTCGATACGCAGTATTTT.

The chain couples TRBV5-6 to TRBJ1-2; possible D gene TRBD1, 6 bases. Germline values: CDR1 SGHDT, CDR2 YYEEEE. This CDR3 contains 13 residues. V was cut by 4 bases and J by 4 bases, with 11 bases left in between. The CDR3 loop reads CASSKDRSYGYTF. CDR3 nucleotides: TGTGCCAGCAGCAAGGACAGAAGCTATGGCTACACCTTC.

The CDR3 here is CASSYYLDRGDEQYF. Here the CDR3 DNA reads TGTGCCAGTAGTTATTACCTCGACAGGGGCGACGAGCAGTACTTC. This rearrangement joins TRBV19 to TRBJ2-7, with 8 bases that match TRBD1. The germline CDR1 and CDR2 sequences are LNHDA and SQIVND (reference sequence). The CDR3 runs 15 residues. J lost 5 bases, V lost 5 bases, and 11 bases had no gene match.

This chain connects TRBV11-2 to TRBJ2-5; no clear D. The CDR3 consists of 11 residues. Germline-derived CDR1 and CDR2 are SGHAT and FQNNGV. Trimming removed 0 bases at V and 11 bases at J, with 7 bases between. This chain's CDR3 is CASSLDRSQYF. In DNA form, the CDR3 reads TGTGCCAGCAGCTTAGATCGTTCTCAGTACTTC.

A few counts support this clonotype. The V call is TRBV7-2, the J call TRBJ1-1, with 7 positions matching TRBD1. The junction had 5 bases not matched to a gene; V was cut back by 1 base and J by 0 bases. The germline gives CDR1 SGHTA, CDR2 FQGNSA. This CDR3 region has 16 residues. Here the CDR3 DNA reads TGTGCCAGCAGCTTAGGTAGGGGGCGCTTGAACACTGAAGCTTTCTTT. It encodes CASSLGRGRLNTEAFF.

This chain links TRBV30 with TRBJ2-1; 8 bases agree with TRBD2. V gave up 1 base and J gave up 6 bases; unmatched junction bases: 8. The V gene's germline CDR1 is GTSNPN and CDR2 SVGIG (reference sequence). This CDR3 has 15 amino acids. The CDR3 reads CAWSEPSGFSNEQFF. In DNA, the CDR3 is TGTGCCTGGAGTGAGCCTAGCGGGTTCTCCAATGAGCAGTTCTTC.

This chain uses TRBV4-1 with TRBJ1-2; 9 nucleotides align to TRBD1. The germline gives CDR1 MGHRA, CDR2 YSYEKL. CDR3 length: 17 amino acids. Trimming at V came to 5 bases and at J to 1 base, leaving 11 bases not matched to a gene. The CDR3 coding sequence is TGCGCCAGCAGCGGAGAAACGACAGGGGGTTTTAACTATGGCTACACCTTC. Its translation is CASSGETTGGFNYGYTF.

V usage is TRBV9 and J usage is TRBJ2-7; D might be TRBD2 (6 bases). CDR3 length: 17 residues. The germline V and J ends were trimmed by 7 bases and 0 bases, with 23 bases remaining between them. Germline V lookup: CDR1 SGDLS, CDR2 YYNGEE. This CDR3 reads CASHFAGRDPSSYEQYF. For the CDR3, the DNA is TGTGCCAGCCACTTTGCAGGGCGGGACCCGAGCTCCTACGAGCAGTACTTC.

The count of this clonotype is one. V usage is TRBV10-3 and J usage is TRBJ2-2, with 7 bases identical to TRBD2. The CDR3 sequence is 15 residues long. Germline trimming cut 6 bases from V and 2 bases from J; bases unmatched to any gene: 6. Germline V lookup: CDR1 ENHRY, CDR2 SYGVKD. CDR3 in amino acids: CAIRSGTTNTGELFF. CDR3 nucleotides: TGTGCCATCAGATCCGGGACTACAAACACCGGGGAGCTGTTTTTT.

The rearrangement links TRBV6-5 to TRBJ2-6; TRBD1 matches at 7 bases. The CDR3 is 15 amino acids. The junction had 7 bases not matched to a gene; V was cut back by 7 bases and J by 4 bases. CDR1 and CDR2 (germline): MNHEY, SVGAGI. The DNA of the CDR3 is TGTGCCAGCAAGCGACAGGGATCCGGGGCCAACGTCCTGACTTTC. Its protein product is CASKRQGSGANVLTF.

This clonotype was detected a few times. V usage is TRBV3-1 and J usage is TRBJ2-5; unclear D gene. This CDR3 region has 19 residues. The V and J ends lost 2 bases and 0 bases respectively, with 22 bases between them. Per the germline V gene, CDR1 is LGHDT and CDR2 is YNNKEL (reference sequence). CDR3 sequence reads: CASSQRRTLRDLYQETQYF. DNA of the CDR3: TGTGCCAGCAGCCAAAGACGGACCCTTCGTGACCTGTACCAAGAGACCCAGTACTTC.

Regarding this clonotype: A read error may produce the germline difference seen at one junction end. The chain employs TRBV7-2 and TRBJ2-1; 7 bases fit TRBD1. The CDR3 contains 16 residues. Germline V gene lookup returns CDR1 SGHTA and CDR2 FQGNSA. The DNA for the CDR3 is TGTGCCAGCAGCCTAGCCGGGGCAGGGGGTTCCAATGAGCAGTTCTTC. Protein sequence: CASSLAGAGGSNEQFF.

The CDR3 loop reads CASTSYGYPTDTQYF. In DNA form, the CDR3 reads TGTGCCAGCACCTCCTACGGTTACCCCACAGATACGCAGTATTTT. V usage is TRBV9 and J usage is TRBJ2-3; D is undetermined. This CDR3 is built from 15 residues. V shed 6 bases and J shed 2 bases, with 16 bases lying between them. The germline CDR1 and CDR2 sequences are SGDLS and YYNGEE.

CDR3 nucleotides: TGCGCCAGCAGCCAAGAAGATAGGTACGAGCAGTACTTC. It specifies CASSQEDRYEQYF. J is TRBJ2-7 and V is TRBV4-3; D ambiguous. CDR3 length equals 13 residues. V was cut by 0 bases and J by 4 bases, with 7 bases left in between. Germline CDR1 LGHNA, CDR2 YSLEER.

A few counts support this clonotype. This chain connects TRBV9 to TRBJ1-4, with a weak D call TRBD1 (6 bases). Trimming took 0 bases from V and 13 from J, leaving 13 bases between them. The CDR3 extends over 13 amino acids. The V gene's germline CDR1 is SGDLS and CDR2 YYNGEE. CDR3 DNA sequence: TGTGCCAGCAGCGTAGCAACAGGGAAGACACTGTTTTTT. It specifies CASSVATGKTLFF.

This chain links TRBV5-4 with TRBJ2-3; TRBD2 might be the D (6 bases). Trimming removed 4 bases at V and 4 bases at J, with 13 bases between. Germline CDR1 reads SGHNT; CDR2 reads YYREEE (reference sequence). This CDR3 spans 14 amino acids. In DNA form, the CDR3 reads TGTGCCAGCAGCCTAACTAGCTACCCAGATACGCAGTATTTT. Protein sequence: CASSLTSYPDTQYF.

The chain uses TRBV12-3 or TRBV12-4 and TRBJ1-1; TRBD1 might be the D (5 bases). V was clipped by 3 bases and J by 1 base, with 9 bases between them. The CDR3 consists of 14 residues. Here the CDR3 reads CASSLAGRNTEAFF. Written as DNA, the CDR3 is TGTGCCAGCAGTTTGGCGGGGCGGAACACTGAAGCTTTCTTT.

This clonotype turned up a few times. The chain employs TRBV7-9 and TRBJ1-2; D gene ambiguous. V lost 5 bases and J lost 9, with 10 bases in between. This CDR3 comprises 11 residues. Germline-derived CDR1 and CDR2 are SEHNR and FQNEAQ (reference sequence). The CDR3 nucleotides are TGTGCCAGCAGCCCGAGTGACCGCTACACCTTC. Translated, it gives CASSPSDRYTF.